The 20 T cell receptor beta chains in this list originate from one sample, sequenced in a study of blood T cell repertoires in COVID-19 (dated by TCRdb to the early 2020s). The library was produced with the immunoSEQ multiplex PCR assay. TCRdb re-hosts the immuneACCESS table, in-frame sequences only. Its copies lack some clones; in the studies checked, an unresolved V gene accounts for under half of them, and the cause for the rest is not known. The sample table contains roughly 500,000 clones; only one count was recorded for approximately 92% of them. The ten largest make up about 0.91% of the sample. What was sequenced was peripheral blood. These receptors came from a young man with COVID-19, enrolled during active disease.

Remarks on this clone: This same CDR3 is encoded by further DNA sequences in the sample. CDR3 sequence: CASSPGTSGASTDTQYF. The CDR3 nucleotides read TGTGCCAGCTCACCCGGGACTAGCGGGGCTAGCACAGATACGCAGTATTTT. The chain joins TRBV18 to TRBJ2-3, with TRBD2 matching over 13 bases. This CDR3 is built from 17 residues. The germline CDR1 and CDR2 sequences are KGHSH and LQKENI. Trimming removed 3 bases from V and 0 bases from J; junction bases left unmatched: 3. Filled out from reference TRBV18 and TRBJ2-3, the complete variable domain reads NAGVMQNPRHLVRRRGQEARLRCSPMKGHSHVYWYRQLPEEGLKFMVYLQKENIIDESGMPKERFSAEFPKEGPSILRIQQVVRGDSAAYFCASSPGTSGASTDTQYFGPGTRLTVL.

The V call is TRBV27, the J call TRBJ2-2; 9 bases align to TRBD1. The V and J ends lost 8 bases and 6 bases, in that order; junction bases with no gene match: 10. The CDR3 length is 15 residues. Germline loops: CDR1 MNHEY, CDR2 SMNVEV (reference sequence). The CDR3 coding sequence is TGTGCCAGCTACCCGGGACAGGGTCTCCCCGGGGAGCTGTTTTTT. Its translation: CASYPGQGLPGELFF.

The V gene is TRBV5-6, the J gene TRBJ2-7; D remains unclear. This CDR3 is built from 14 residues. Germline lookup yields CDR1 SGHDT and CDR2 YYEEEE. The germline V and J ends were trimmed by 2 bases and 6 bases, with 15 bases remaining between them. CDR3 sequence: CASSFTRRGGEQYF. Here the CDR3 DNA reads TGTGCCAGCAGCTTCACGAGACGCGGCGGCGAGCAGTACTTC. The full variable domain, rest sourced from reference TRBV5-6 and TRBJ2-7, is DAGVTQSPTHLIKTRGQQVTLRCSPKSGHDTVSWYQQALGQGPQFIFQYYEEEERQRGNFPDRFSGHQFPNYSSELNVNALLLGDSALYLCASSFTRRGGEQYFGPGTRLTVT.

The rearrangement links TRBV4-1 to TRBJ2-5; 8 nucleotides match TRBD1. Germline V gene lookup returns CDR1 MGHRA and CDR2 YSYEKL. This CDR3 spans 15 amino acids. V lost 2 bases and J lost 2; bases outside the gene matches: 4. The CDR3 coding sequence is TGCGCCAGCAGCCAAAATGGACAGGGACAAGAGACCCAGTACTTC. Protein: CASSQNGQGQETQYF.

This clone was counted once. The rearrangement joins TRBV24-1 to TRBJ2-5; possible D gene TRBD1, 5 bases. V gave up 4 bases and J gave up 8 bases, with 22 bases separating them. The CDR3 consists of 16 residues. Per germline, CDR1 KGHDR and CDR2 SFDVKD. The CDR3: CATSDYKGHGQGTQYF. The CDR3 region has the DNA TGTGCCACCAGTGACTACAAAGGACACGGCCAAGGCACCCAGTACTTC.

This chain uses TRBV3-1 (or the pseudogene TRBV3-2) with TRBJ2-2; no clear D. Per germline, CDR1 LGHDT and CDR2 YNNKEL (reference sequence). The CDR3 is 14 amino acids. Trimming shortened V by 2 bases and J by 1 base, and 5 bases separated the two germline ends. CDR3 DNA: TGTGCCAGCAGCCAAAGACAGAACACCGGGGAGCTGTTTTTT. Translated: CASSQRQNTGELFF.

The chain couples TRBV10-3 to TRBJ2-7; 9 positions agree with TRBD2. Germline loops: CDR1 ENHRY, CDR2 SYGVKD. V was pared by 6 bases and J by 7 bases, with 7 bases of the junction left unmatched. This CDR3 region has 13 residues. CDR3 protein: CAIRTSGLDEQYF. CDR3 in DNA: TGTGCCATCAGGACTAGCGGATTGGATGAGCAGTACTTC.

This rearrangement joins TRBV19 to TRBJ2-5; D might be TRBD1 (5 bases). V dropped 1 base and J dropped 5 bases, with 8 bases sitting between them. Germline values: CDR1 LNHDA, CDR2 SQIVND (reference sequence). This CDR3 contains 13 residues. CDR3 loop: CASSIGTKETQYF. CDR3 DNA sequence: TGTGCCAGTAGTATAGGGACAAAGGAGACCCAGTACTTC.

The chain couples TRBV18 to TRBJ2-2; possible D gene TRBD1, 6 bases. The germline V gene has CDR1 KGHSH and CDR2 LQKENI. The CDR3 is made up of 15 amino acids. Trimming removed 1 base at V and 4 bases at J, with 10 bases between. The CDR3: CASSPRDIFTGELFF. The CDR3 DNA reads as TGTGCCAGCTCACCACGGGACATTTTCACCGGGGAGCTGTTTTTT.

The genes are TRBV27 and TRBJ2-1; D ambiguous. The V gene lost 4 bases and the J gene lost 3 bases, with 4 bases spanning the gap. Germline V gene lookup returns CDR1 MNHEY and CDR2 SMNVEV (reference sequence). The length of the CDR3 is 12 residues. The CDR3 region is CASSSNYNEQFF. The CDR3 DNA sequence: TGTGCCAGCAGTTCCAACTACAATGAGCAGTTCTTC.

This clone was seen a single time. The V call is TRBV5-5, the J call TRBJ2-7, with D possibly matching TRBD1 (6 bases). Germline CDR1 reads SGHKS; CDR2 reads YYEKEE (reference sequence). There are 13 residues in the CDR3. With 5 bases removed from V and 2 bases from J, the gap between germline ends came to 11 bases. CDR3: CASRSGETYEQYF. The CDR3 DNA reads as TGTGCCAGCAGATCAGGGGAGACCTACGAGCAGTACTTC.

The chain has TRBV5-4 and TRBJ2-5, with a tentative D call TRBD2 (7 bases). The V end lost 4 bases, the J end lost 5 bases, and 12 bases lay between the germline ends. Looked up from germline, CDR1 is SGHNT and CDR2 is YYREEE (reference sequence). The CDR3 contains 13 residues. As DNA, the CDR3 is TGTGCCAGCAGCCAAGGGGGGGTGGAGACCCAGTACTTC. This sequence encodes CASSQGGVETQYF.

CDR3 loop: CASSRQGGSYNEQFF. The CDR3 coding sequence is TGTGCCAGTAGTCGACAGGGAGGCTCCTACAATGAGCAGTTCTTC. J is TRBJ2-1 and V is TRBV19; tentative D call: TRBD1 (7 bases). The CDR3 is 15 residues long. Trimming shortened V by 5 bases and J by 0 bases, and 11 bases separated the two germline ends. Germline CDR1 reads LNHDA; CDR2 reads SQIVND (reference sequence).

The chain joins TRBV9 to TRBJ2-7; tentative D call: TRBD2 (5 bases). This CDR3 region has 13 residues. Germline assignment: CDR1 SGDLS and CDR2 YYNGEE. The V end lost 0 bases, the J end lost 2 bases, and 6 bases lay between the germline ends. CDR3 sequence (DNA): TGTGCCAGCAGCGTAGACGGGGCCTACGAGCAGTACTTC. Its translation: CASSVDGAYEQYF. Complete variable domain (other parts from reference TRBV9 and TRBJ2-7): DSGVTQTPKHLITATGQRVTLRCSPRSGDLSVYWYQQSLDQGLQFLIQYYNGEERAKGNILERFSAQQFPDLHSELNLSSLELGDSALYFCASSVDGAYEQYFGPGTRLTVT.

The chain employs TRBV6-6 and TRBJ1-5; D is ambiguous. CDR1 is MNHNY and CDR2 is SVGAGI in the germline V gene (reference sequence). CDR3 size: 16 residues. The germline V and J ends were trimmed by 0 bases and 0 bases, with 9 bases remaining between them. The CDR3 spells CASSYSRGYSNQPQHF. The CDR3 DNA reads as TGTGCCAGCAGTTACTCGAGAGGGTATAGCAATCAGCCCCAGCATTTT.

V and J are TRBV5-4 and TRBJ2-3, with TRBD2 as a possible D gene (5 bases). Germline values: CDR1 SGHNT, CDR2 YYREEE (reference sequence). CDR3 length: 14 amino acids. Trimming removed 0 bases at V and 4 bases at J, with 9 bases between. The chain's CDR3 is CASSLVTGSDTQYF. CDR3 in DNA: TGTGCCAGCAGCTTGGTTACGGGGTCAGATACGCAGTATTTT.

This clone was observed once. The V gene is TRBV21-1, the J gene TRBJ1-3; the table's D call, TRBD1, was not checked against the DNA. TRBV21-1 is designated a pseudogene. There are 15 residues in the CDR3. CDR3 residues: CASIPTGGCGNTIYF. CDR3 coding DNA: TGTGCCAGCATTCCTACAGGGGGGTGTGGAAACACCATATATTTT.

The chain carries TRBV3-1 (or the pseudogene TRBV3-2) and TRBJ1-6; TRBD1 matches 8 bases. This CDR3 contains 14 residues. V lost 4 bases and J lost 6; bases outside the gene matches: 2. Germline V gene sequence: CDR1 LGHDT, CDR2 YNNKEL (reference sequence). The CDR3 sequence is CASSLDRVNSPLHF. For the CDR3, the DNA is TGTGCCAGCAGCCTGGACAGGGTTAATTCACCCCTCCACTTT.

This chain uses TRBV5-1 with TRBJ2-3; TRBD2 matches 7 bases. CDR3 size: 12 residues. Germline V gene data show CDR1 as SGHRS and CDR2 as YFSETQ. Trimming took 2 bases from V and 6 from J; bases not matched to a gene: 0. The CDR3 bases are TGCGCCAGCAGCTTACTAGCGGATACGCAGTATTTT. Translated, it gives CASSLLADTQYF.

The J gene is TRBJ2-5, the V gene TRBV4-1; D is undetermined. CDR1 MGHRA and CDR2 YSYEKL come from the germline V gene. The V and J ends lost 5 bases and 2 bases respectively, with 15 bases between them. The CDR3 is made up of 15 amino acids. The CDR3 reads CASSNISPMQETQYF. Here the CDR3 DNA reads TGCGCCAGCAGCAACATTTCCCCCATGCAAGAGACCCAGTACTTC.